The 5 T cell receptor beta chains below come from one sample, sequenced in a study of T cells in Graves' hyperthyroidism and ophthalmopathy. Amplified TCR beta CDR3 regions came from RNA transcripts. First-round RT-PCR of the TCR CDR3 relied on the HTBI primer set. TCRdb reprocessed the multiplex PCR reads with MiXCR, giving one entry per CDR3 protein. The data contain about 400,000 distinct CDR3 sequences, more than 12% of them singletons. What was sequenced was blood. The receptors stem from a man aged 50 to 60 with Graves' ophthalmopathy.

In this sample, this clonotype turned up a few times. The genes are TRBV7-9 and TRBJ2-7, with TRBD2 matching over 14 bases. Trimming cost V 5 bases and J 5 bases; bases outside gene matches: 14. Germline V gene data show CDR1 as SEHNR and CDR2 as FQNEAQ (reference sequence). This CDR3 is built from 18 residues. CDR3 sequence reads: CASSPVPGLAGVGNEQYF. The CDR3, as DNA: TGTGCCAGCAGCCCCGTCCCGGGACTAGCGGGAGTTGGAAACGAGCAGTACTTC.

Ten or more counts support this clonotype. The chain recombines TRBV20-1 with TRBJ2-1, with D possibly being TRBD1 (5 bases). The CDR3 is 15 residues long. Trimming shortened V by 3 bases and J by 2 bases, and 14 bases separated the two germline ends. Germline V gene data show CDR1 as DFQATT and CDR2 as SNEGSKA (reference sequence). CDR3 loop: CSASQGLLPYNEQFF. The CDR3 coding sequence is TGCAGTGCTAGTCAGGGTTTGCTCCCCTACAATGAGCAGTTCTTC.

This clonotype has ten or more counts. The CDR3: CAFRGNLDDTQYF. The CDR3 DNA follows: TGTGCCTTTAGGGGTAATTTAGACGATACGCAGTATTTT. The J gene is TRBJ2-3, the V gene TRBV15; weak D call: TRBD1 (5 bases). Looked up from germline, CDR1 is LNHNV and CDR2 is YYDKDF (reference sequence). Trimming pared 11 bases from V and 6 bases from J, leaving 18 bases between. This CDR3 contains 13 residues.

This chain uses TRBV28 with TRBJ1-2; 10 bases are shared with TRBD1. This CDR3 is built from 19 residues. After removal of 3 bases from V and 6 bases from J, the junction contained 19 bases not matched to a gene. Germline V CDR1 and CDR2: MDHEN, SYDVKM. As DNA, the CDR3 is TGTGCCAGCAGTTTGAGGGGATGGGACAGGGGTCGGGACAGGGATGGCTACACCTTC. It encodes CASSLRGWDRGRDRDGYTF.

This clonotype was found many times. CDR3 in amino acids: CASSLDTKSYGYTF. The CDR3 DNA is TGTGCCAGCAGCTTAGACACCAAGTCCTATGGCTACACCTTC. The V call is TRBV11-2, the J call TRBJ1-2; D uncertain. Germline assignment: CDR1 SGHAT and CDR2 FQNNGV. This CDR3 spans 14 amino acids. The germline V and J ends were trimmed by 0 bases and 4 bases, with 9 bases remaining between them. The entire variable domain, with the rest obtained from reference TRBV11-2 and TRBJ1-2, is as follows: EAGVAQSPRYKIIEKRQSVAFWCNPISGHATLYWYQQILGQGPKLLIQFQNNGVVDDSQLPKDRFSAERLKGVDSTLKIQPAKLEDSAVYLCASSLDTKSYGYTFGSGTRLTVV.